The 32 T cell receptor beta chains below all came from one sample that was sequenced in a study of T cells in Graves' hyperthyroidism and ophthalmopathy. Amplified regions were TCR beta CDR3 sequences from RNA transcripts. The study used the HTBI primer set for a first-round RT-PCR of the TCR CDR3. Each CDR3 protein gets one entry after TCRdb re-called the multiplex PCR reads with MiXCR. Of roughly 640,000 distinct CDR3 sequences in the sample, 16% were seen once. The sequenced sample consisted of blood. Receptors were obtained from a woman in her forties with Graves' ophthalmopathy.

This clonotype was found many times. The genes are TRBV3-1 and TRBJ2-3; a weak D match, TRBD2 (5 bases). CDR1 and CDR2 (germline): LGHDT, YNNKEL (reference sequence). This CDR3 is 17 amino acids long. V gave up 1 base and J gave up 1 base, with 15 bases separating them. The CDR3 sequence: CASSQALASPRTDTQYF. CDR3 in DNA: TGTGCCAGCAGCCAAGCTTTGGCTAGCCCTCGCACAGATACGCAGTATTTT.

This clonotype was counted at least ten times. The genes are TRBV4-1 and TRBJ2-3; D remains unclear. The CDR3 runs 15 residues. The germline CDR1 and CDR2 sequences are MGHRA and YSYEKL. V was clipped by 0 bases and J by 2 bases, with 9 bases between them. This CDR3 reads CASSQDRIATDTQYF. The CDR3, as DNA: TGCGCCAGCAGCCAAGATAGGATAGCCACAGATACGCAGTATTTT.

The V and J genes are TRBV20-1 and TRBJ1-5; D is uncertain. CDR1 is DFQATT, CDR2 SNEGSKA, per germline (reference sequence). Trimming shortened V by 6 bases and J by 0 bases, and 12 bases separated the two germline ends. The CDR3 covers 14 residues. CDR3 bases: TGCAGTGCCAAGGGATTCTATAGCAATCAGCCCCAGCATTTT. It specifies CSAKGFYSNQPQHF.

In its sample, this clonotype was seen a few times. The chain carries TRBV6-2 or TRBV6-3 and TRBJ2-2; TRBD2 matches 8 bases. Germline loops: CDR1 MNHEY, CDR2 SVGEGT. The length of the CDR3 is 18 residues. Trimming removed 7 bases from V and 13 bases from J; junction bases left unmatched: 26. CDR3 bases: TGTGCCAGCACCCCAGGACTAGCAGTCAGCCCTTCTGCTAGGGGGCTGTTTTTT. This gives the protein CASTPGLAVSPSARGLFF.

The rearrangement uses TRBV25-1 and TRBJ1-4, with D uncertain. Trimming took off 5 bases at V and 0 bases at J, with 10 bases between the two ends. This CDR3 region has 15 residues. Germline V CDR1 and CDR2: MGHDK, SYGVNS. DNA for the CDR3: TGTGCCAGCAGTCCGAGCACATCAACTAATGAAAAACTGTTTTTT. Protein product: CASSPSTSTNEKLFF.

This clonotype was recorded many times. The chain is built from TRBV3-1 and TRBJ1-4, with D possibly being TRBD1 (5 bases). CDR1 and CDR2 (germline): LGHDT, YNNKEL (reference sequence). Trimming cost V 0 bases and J 8 bases, with 19 bases left between them. CDR3 length: 17 residues. CDR3 DNA: TGTGCCAGCAGCCAAGATCGGACACTGGGGTTGGAGGAAAAACTGTTTTTT. Translating it yields CASSQDRTLGLEEKLFF.

At least ten counts were recorded for this clonotype. The V gene is TRBV20-1, the J gene TRBJ1-1, with D tentatively TRBD1 (6 bases). Germline V gives CDR1 DFQATT, CDR2 SNEGSKA (reference sequence). Between the trimmed V and J ends, which lost 0 bases and 2 bases, there was a span of 13 bases. This CDR3 has 15 residues. The CDR3 DNA follows: TGCAGTGCTAGAGATCCAGGACAGTCCAACACTGAAGCTTTCTTT. This gives the protein CSARDPGQSNTEAFF.

V and J are TRBV9 and TRBJ2-1; 11 bases match TRBD2. Unmatched junction bases numbered 9, after V lost 4 bases and J lost 3 bases. CDR3 length: 17 amino acids. Germline CDR1 SGDLS, CDR2 YYNGEE. The CDR3 sequence is CASSRTLAGGRYNEQFF. For the CDR3, the DNA is TGTGCCAGCAGCAGAACCTTAGCGGGGGGGCGCTACAATGAGCAGTTCTTC.

This clonotype was seen more than once but under ten times. A read error is possible here, since a much larger clone lies one base away. The chain carries TRBV11-3 and TRBJ2-1, with D possibly matching TRBD2 (5 bases). V lost 5 bases to trimming and J lost 6 bases, with 17 bases between them. The CDR3 spans 15 residues. Germline values: CDR1 SGHNT, CDR2 YENEEA. CDR3 coding DNA: TGTGCCAGCAGCGAGGAGGTCAGTCGGGGCAATGAGCAGTTCTTC. As protein: CASSEEVSRGNEQFF.

This clonotype was seen ten or more times. V and J are TRBV28 and TRBJ2-5, with 8 bases lining up with TRBD2. Germline V gene lookup returns CDR1 MDHEN and CDR2 SYDVKM. V lost 4 bases, J lost 13 bases, and 17 bases stayed unmatched. The CDR3 totals 15 residues. CDR3 residues: CASSSLAGGQGGPYF. Here the CDR3 DNA reads TGTGCCAGCAGTTCTTTGGCGGGAGGCCAGGGAGGCCCGTACTTC.

The chain couples TRBV20-1 to TRBJ2-2; weak D call: TRBD2 (5 bases). The V gene's germline CDR1 is DFQATT and CDR2 SNEGSKA (reference sequence). The CDR3 extends over 14 amino acids. The ends were cut back, 5 bases at V and 5 bases at J, with 15 bases in the middle. CDR3 DNA: TGCAGTGCTTTACGGGGTACGGAGACCGGGGAGCTGTTTTTT. Translating it yields CSALRGTETGELFF.

The V call is TRBV7-2, the J call TRBJ2-7, with 13 nucleotides matching TRBD2. The CDR3 has 15 residues. The germline gives CDR1 SGHTA, CDR2 FQGNSA. Trimming cost V 5 bases and J 4 bases; bases outside gene matches: 5. CDR3 region: CASSQRLAGGYEQYF. Written as DNA, the CDR3 is TGTGCCAGCAGCCAGAGACTAGCGGGAGGATACGAGCAGTACTTC. The entire variable domain, with the rest obtained from reference TRBV7-2 and TRBJ2-7, is as follows: GAGVSQSPSNKVTEKGKDVELRCDPISGHTALYWYRQSLGQGLEFLIYFQGNSAPDKSGLPSDRFSAERTGGSVSTLTIQRTQQEDSAVYLCASSQRLAGGYEQYFGPGTRLTVT.

This clonotype appeared many times. The DNA for the CDR3 is TGCAGTGCTAGTTCGGGGTTGGCCACTGAAGCTTTCTTT. Protein product: CSASSGLATEAFF. The chain links TRBV20-1 to TRBJ1-1; no reliable D call. The CDR3 consists of 13 residues. Germline lookup yields CDR1 DFQATT and CDR2 SNEGSKA (reference sequence). Trimming took off 3 bases at V and 4 bases at J, with 12 bases between the two ends.

Ten or more counts support this clonotype. As DNA, the CDR3 is TGTGCCAGCAGTTTAATGCCAGGGCTTGGCTACACCTTC. Protein: CASSLMPGLGYTF. The genes are TRBV12-3 or TRBV12-4 and TRBJ1-2, with TRBD1 as a possible D gene (5 bases). V was pared by 2 bases and J by 7 bases, with 11 bases between. This CDR3 comprises 13 residues.

This clonotype appeared a single time. A read error may be the cause here, since a much bigger clone is one base away. CDR3 residues: CASRDRNNEQFF. CDR3 bases: TGTGCCAGCCGGGACAGGAACAATGAGCAGTTCTTC. The chain joins TRBV2 to TRBJ2-1, with TRBD1 identical over 8 bases. Germline values: CDR1 SNHLY, CDR2 FYNNEI. This CDR3 comprises 12 residues. V lost 8 bases and J lost 5; bases outside the gene matches: 2.

The V gene is TRBV20-1, the J gene TRBJ2-7; D is unclear. The V and J ends lost 6 bases and 0 bases respectively, with 12 bases between them. Germline CDR1 and CDR2: DFQATT and SNEGSKA (reference sequence). The CDR3 extends over 13 amino acids. DNA of the CDR3: TGCAGTGCACTTCCTCCGAGCTCCTACGAGCAGTACTTC. Its protein is CSALPPSSYEQYF.

In the case of this clonotype: It may be a read error: a sequence one base away is much more abundant. The chain combines TRBV30 with TRBJ2-1; D is uncertain. There are 15 residues in the CDR3. V dropped 5 bases and J dropped 0 bases, with 14 bases sitting between them. CDR1 GTSNPN and CDR2 SVGIG come from the germline V gene (reference sequence). DNA of the CDR3: TGTGCCTGGGGGTACCTTAACAGCTCCTACAATGAGCAGTTCTTC. It translates to CAWGYLNSSYNEQFF.

This clonotype has a count of ten or more. V and J are TRBV7-2 and TRBJ2-1; possibly TRBD1 or TRBD2 for D (6 bases each). CDR3 length: 15 amino acids. V dropped 5 bases and J dropped 9 bases, with 20 bases sitting between them. From germline, CDR1 is SGHTA and CDR2 FQGNSA. The CDR3: CASSITGRIASEQFF. The CDR3 bases are TGTGCCAGCAGCATAACAGGGAGGATAGCGAGTGAGCAGTTCTTC.

The table lists this clonotype with many counts. The chain is built from TRBV30 and TRBJ1-1; 7 bases match TRBD1. This CDR3 contains 13 residues. Trimming at V came to 2 bases and at J to 6 bases, leaving 6 bases not matched to a gene. CDR1 is GTSNPN and CDR2 is SVGIG in the germline V gene (reference sequence). Here the CDR3 DNA reads TGTGCCTGGAGTCGACAGGGCTCGGCTGAAGCTTTCTTT. This encodes CAWSRQGSAEAFF.

Of note for this clonotype: Because the CDR3 is missing its conserved closing phenylalanine or tryptophan, this is likely a read error. The rearrangement links TRBV27 to TRBJ1-1; a possible D gene is TRBD1 (6 bases). The CDR3 is 15 residues long. Trimming left V 3 bases short and J 8 bases short, with 19 bases between. Germline values: CDR1 MNHEY, CDR2 SMNVEV (reference sequence). The CDR3 sequence: CASSLSMIQGSEAFL. CDR3 sequence (DNA): TGTGCCAGCAGTTTGTCCATGATACAGGGATCCGAAGCTTTCCTT.

The rearrangement joins TRBV7-3 to TRBJ2-1, with 7 bases fitting TRBD2. This CDR3 spans 16 amino acids. Germline V gene sequence: CDR1 SGHTA, CDR2 FQGTGA. Trimming at V came to 1 base and at J to 7 bases, leaving 10 bases not matched to a gene. The CDR3 spells CASSLRGAGIWNEQFF. The CDR3 DNA sequence: TGTGCCAGCAGCTTAAGGGGAGCGGGAATCTGGAATGAGCAGTTCTTC.

The chain joins TRBV20-1 to TRBJ1-2, with a tentative D call TRBD1 (5 bases). Deletions cut 0 bases from V and 7 bases from J, with 6 bases between. Germline CDR1 is DFQATT and CDR2 is SNEGSKA (reference sequence). This CDR3 is built from 11 residues. In nucleotides, the CDR3 is TGCAGTGCTAGAGAAGGGGCTGGCTACACCTTC. It codes for CSAREGAGYTF.

For this clonotype: This could be a read error, since a much larger clone is one nucleotide away. This sequence joins TRBV28 and TRBJ2-1, with TRBD1 identical over 12 bases. This CDR3 is 16 amino acids long. The junction had 8 bases not matched to a gene; V was cut back by 5 bases and J by 6 bases. CDR1 is MDHEN and CDR2 is SYDVKM in the germline V gene. The CDR3 loop reads CASSDRDRGPVNEQFF. The CDR3 DNA sequence: TGTGCCAGCAGTGATCGGGACAGGGGGCCCGTCAATGAGCAGTTCTTC.

The genes are TRBV7-3 and TRBJ2-7, with 10 nucleotides matching TRBD1. This CDR3 contains 15 residues. Germline assignment: CDR1 SGHTA and CDR2 FQGTGA. Trimming cost V 5 bases and J 5 bases; bases outside gene matches: 9. The CDR3: CASSNPGQGINEQYF. The CDR3 region has the DNA TGTGCCAGCAGCAACCCGGGACAGGGGATCAACGAGCAGTACTTC.

Regarding this clonotype: A read error may explain this, as a much larger clone is one base away. The chain combines TRBV5-1 with TRBJ2-1; D might be TRBD1 (5 bases). The V end lost 3 bases, the J end lost 7 bases, and 26 bases lay between the germline ends. This CDR3 region has 18 residues. The germline V gene encodes CDR1 SGHRS and CDR2 YFSETQ. The CDR3 loop reads CASSSDRTRYGSRNEQFF. The CDR3 DNA reads as TGCGCCAGCAGCTCTGATCGGACAAGATACGGCTCTAGAAATGAGCAGTTCTTC.

The table lists this clonotype with a few counts. The V gene is TRBV5-1, the J gene TRBJ2-1; tentative D call: TRBD1 (6 bases). Trimming cost V 2 bases and J 0 bases, with 12 bases left between them. Per the germline V gene, CDR1 is SGHRS and CDR2 is YFSETQ. The CDR3 loop spans 16 amino acids. The CDR3 region has the DNA TGCGCCAGCAGCTTTTTTGGACAGAGCTCCTACAATGAGCAGTTCTTC. Amino acids: CASSFFGQSSYNEQFF.

This clonotype was found many times. J is TRBJ2-3 and V is TRBV5-1; a weak D match, TRBD2 (5 bases). Germline V CDR1 and CDR2: SGHRS, YFSETQ. Trimming cost V 4 bases and J 0 bases, with 15 bases left between them. This CDR3 is 16 amino acids long. The DNA for the CDR3 is TGCGCCAGCAGCCAGGCGCGGGTCACTAGCACAGATACGCAGTATTTT. This sequence encodes CASSQARVTSTDTQYF. The entire variable domain, with the rest obtained from reference TRBV5-1 and TRBJ2-3, is as follows: KAGVTQTPRYLIKTRGQQVTLSCSPISGHRSVSWYQQTPGQGLQFLFEYFSETQRNKGNFPGRFSGRQFSNSRSEMNVSTLELGDSALYLCASSQARVTSTDTQYFGPGTRLTVL.

The sample holds many counts of this clonotype. CDR3 loop: CASSEALRTMQFF. In nucleotides, the CDR3 is TGTGCCAGCAGTGAAGCCCTACGGACGATGCAGTTCTTC. The gene calls are TRBV2 and TRBJ2-1; D gene uncertain. This CDR3 has 13 residues. Germline V CDR1 and CDR2: SNHLY, FYNNEI. V lost 0 bases and J lost 12, with 12 bases in between.

V usage is TRBV20-1 and J usage is TRBJ2-3; D is undetermined. CDR1 is DFQATT and CDR2 is SNEGSKA in the germline V gene (reference sequence). Deletions cut 2 bases from V and 9 bases from J, with 9 bases between. The CDR3 runs 11 residues. In DNA form, the CDR3 reads TGCAGTGCTAGATTAGCCGAAACGCAGTATTTT. This codes for CSARLAETQYF.

This clonotype came up a few times. The chain recombines TRBV20-1 with TRBJ1-6; 8 bases line up with TRBD1. In germline, CDR1 is DFQATT, CDR2 SNEGSKA (reference sequence). The CDR3 extends over 15 amino acids. J lost 5 bases, V lost 3 bases, and 6 bases had no gene match. The CDR3 DNA is TGCAGTGCTAGGCCGGGACAGGTTAATAATTCACCCCTCCACTTT. Its protein is CSARPGQVNNSPLHF.

This clonotype occurred many times. The gene calls are TRBV2 and TRBJ2-5, with 13 bases fitting TRBD2. The CDR3 runs 15 residues. Trimming cost V 5 bases and J 4 bases; bases outside gene matches: 4. CDR1 SNHLY and CDR2 FYNNEI come from the germline V gene. The CDR3 sequence: CASSSRTSGGETQYF. The CDR3 DNA sequence: TGTGCCAGCAGTTCTCGGACTAGCGGGGGAGAGACCCAGTACTTC.

The genes are TRBV9 and TRBJ2-2; D is uncertain. The CDR3 has 16 residues. Between the trimmed V and J ends, which lost 0 bases and 1 base, there was a span of 10 bases. Per germline, CDR1 SGDLS and CDR2 YYNGEE. CDR3 protein: CASSVDEIQNTGELFF. The CDR3 DNA sequence: TGTGCCAGCAGCGTAGATGAGATCCAGAACACCGGGGAGCTGTTTTTT.